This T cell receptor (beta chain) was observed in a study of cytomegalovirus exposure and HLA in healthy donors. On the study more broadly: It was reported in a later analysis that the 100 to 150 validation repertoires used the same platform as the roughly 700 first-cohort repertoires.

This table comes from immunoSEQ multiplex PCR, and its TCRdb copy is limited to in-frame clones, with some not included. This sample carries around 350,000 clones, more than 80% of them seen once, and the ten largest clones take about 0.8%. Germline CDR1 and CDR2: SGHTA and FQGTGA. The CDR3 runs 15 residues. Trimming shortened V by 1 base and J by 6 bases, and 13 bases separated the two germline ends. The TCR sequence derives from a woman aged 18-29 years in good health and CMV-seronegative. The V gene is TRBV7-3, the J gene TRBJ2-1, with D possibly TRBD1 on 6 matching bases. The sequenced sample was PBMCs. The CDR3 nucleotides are TGTGCCAGCAGCTTAAAGTCACAGGGTCGCAATGAGCAGTTCTTC. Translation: CASSLKSQGRNEQFF.